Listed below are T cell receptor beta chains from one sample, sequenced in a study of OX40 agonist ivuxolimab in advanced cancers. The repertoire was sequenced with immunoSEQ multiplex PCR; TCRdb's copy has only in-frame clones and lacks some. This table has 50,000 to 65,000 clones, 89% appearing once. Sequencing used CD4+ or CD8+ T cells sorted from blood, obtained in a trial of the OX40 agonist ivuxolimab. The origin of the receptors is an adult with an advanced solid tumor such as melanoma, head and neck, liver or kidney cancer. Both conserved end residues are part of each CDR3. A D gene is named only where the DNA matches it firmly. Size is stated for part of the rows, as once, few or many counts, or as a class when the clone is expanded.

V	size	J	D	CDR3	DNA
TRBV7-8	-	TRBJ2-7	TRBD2	CASSLDSGRTYEQYF	TGTGCCAGCAGCTTAGATAGCGGGCGAACCTACGAGCAGTACTTC
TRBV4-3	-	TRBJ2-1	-	CASSQDAHSLDNEQFF	TGCGCCAGCAGCCAAGATGCCCATTCCCTAGACAATGAGCAGTTCTTC
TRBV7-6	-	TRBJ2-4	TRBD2	CASSPLAGEYAKNIQYF	TGTGCCAGCAGCCCATTAGCGGGAGAATACGCCAAAAACATTCAGTACTTC
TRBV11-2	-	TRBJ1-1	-	CASSPSGSNTEAFF	TGTGCCAGCAGCCCCTCCGGGTCGAACACTGAAGCTTTCTTT
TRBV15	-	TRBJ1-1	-	CATSEGRLNTEAFF	TGTGCCACCAGCGAGGGACGGCTGAACACTGAAGCTTTCTTT
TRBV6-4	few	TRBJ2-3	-	CASSEDGTMDTQYF	TGTGCCAGCAGTGAGGACGGGACGATGGATACGCAGTATTTT
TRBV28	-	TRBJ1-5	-	CASREQGGNQPQHF	TGTGCCAGCAGAGAACAAGGAGGGAATCAGCCCCAGCATTTT
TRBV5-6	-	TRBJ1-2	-	CASSPADLHYGYTF	TGTGCCAGCAGCCCCGCGGACCTCCACTATGGCTACACCTTC
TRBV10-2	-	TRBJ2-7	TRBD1	CATEASGGTYEQYF	TGCGCCACCGAAGCTTCAGGGGGTACCTACGAGCAGTACTTC
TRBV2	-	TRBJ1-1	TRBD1	CASSEARDRGLTEAFF	TGTGCCAGCAGTGAAGCCCGGGACAGGGGGCTGACTGAAGCTTTCTTT
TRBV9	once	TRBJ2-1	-	CASSVEGGGGPYNEQFF	TGTGCCAGCAGCGTAGAGGGGGGAGGTGGCCCCTACAATGAGCAGTTCTTC
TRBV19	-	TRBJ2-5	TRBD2	CASSMRAGVGIGETQYF	TGTGCCAGTAGTATGAGGGCGGGAGTGGGGATAGGTGAGACCCAGTACTTC
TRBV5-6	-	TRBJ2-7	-	CASSLSYVSYEQYF	TGTGCCAGCAGCTTGTCGTACGTGTCCTACGAGCAGTACTTC
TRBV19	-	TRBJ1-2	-	CASSKRGQTNYGYTF	TGTGCCAGTAGTAAGCGGGGGCAAACTAACTATGGCTACACCTTC
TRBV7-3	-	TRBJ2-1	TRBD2	CASSPGVAGGDEQFF	TGTGCCAGCAGCCCCGGGGTAGCGGGAGGGGATGAGCAGTTCTTC
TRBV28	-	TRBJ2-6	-	CASSPMTGAGANVLTF	TGTGCCAGCAGCCCAATGACAGGTGCTGGGGCCAACGTCCTGACTTTC
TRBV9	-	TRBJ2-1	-	CASSVGGLVRAEQFF	TGTGCCAGCAGCGTAGGGGGACTTGTAAGAGCTGAGCAGTTCTTC
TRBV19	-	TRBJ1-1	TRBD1	CASSPFGTGQTEAFF	TGTGCCAGTAGTCCCTTCGGGACAGGGCAGACTGAAGCTTTCTTT
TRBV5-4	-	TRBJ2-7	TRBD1	CASSPGGEDEQYF	TGTGCCAGCAGCCCAGGGGGTGAGGACGAGCAGTACTTC
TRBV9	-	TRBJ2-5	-	CASSAGGQETQYF	TGTGCCAGCAGCGCTGGGGGTCAAGAGACCCAGTACTTC
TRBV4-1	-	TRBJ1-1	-	CASSQEAWKNTEAFF	TGCGCCAGCAGCCAAGAGGCCTGGAAGAACACTGAAGCTTTCTTT
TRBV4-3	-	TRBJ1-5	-	CASSQDGASYQPQHF	TGCGCCAGCAGCCAAGATGGAGCCAGTTATCAGCCCCAGCATTTT
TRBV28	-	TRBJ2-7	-	CASSLLTADEQYF	TGTGCCAGCAGTTTACTAACGGCTGATGAGCAGTACTTC
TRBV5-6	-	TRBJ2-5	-	CASSLDGDQETQYF	TGTGCCAGCAGCTTGGACGGGGATCAAGAGACCCAGTACTTC
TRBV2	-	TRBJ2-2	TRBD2	CASSATSGNTGELFF	TGTGCCAGCAGTGCGACTAGCGGGAACACCGGGGAGCTGTTTTTT
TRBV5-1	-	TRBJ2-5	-	CASSYAGVPQETQYF	TGCGCCAGCAGTTATGCAGGGGTTCCTCAAGAGACCCAGTACTTC
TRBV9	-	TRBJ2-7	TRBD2	CASSEAGGIQYEQYF	TGTGCCAGCAGCGAAGCGGGAGGGATCCAGTACGAGCAGTACTTC
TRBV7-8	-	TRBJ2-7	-	CASSLVASAYEQYF	TGTGCCAGCAGCTTAGTAGCGTCCGCCTACGAGCAGTACTTC
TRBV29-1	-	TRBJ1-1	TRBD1	CSVDVGQVNTEAFF	TGCAGCGTAGATGTCGGACAGGTGAACACTGAAGCTTTCTTT
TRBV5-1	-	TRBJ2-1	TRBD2	CASSLFGLAIRNEQFF	TGCGCCAGCAGCTTGTTTGGACTAGCGATTAGGAATGAGCAGTTCTTC
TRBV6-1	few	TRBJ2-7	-	CASGRTARPSEQYF	TGTGCCAGCGGAAGGACAGCAAGGCCTTCGGAGCAGTACTTC
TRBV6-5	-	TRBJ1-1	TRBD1	CASSYSGQVMTEAFF	TGTGCCAGCAGTTACTCGGGACAGGTTATGACTGAAGCTTTCTTT
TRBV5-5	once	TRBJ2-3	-	CASSLDGRGTDTQYF	TGTGCCAGCAGCTTGGACGGGAGAGGCACAGATACGCAGTATTTT
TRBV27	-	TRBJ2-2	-	CASSPFLNTGELFF	TGTGCCAGCAGTCCCTTCCTGAACACCGGGGAGCTGTTTTTT
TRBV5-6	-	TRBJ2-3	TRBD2	CASSLELAGATDTQYF	TGTGCCAGCAGCTTGGAACTAGCGGGAGCCACAGATACGCAGTATTTT
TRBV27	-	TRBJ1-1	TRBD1	CASRPQGSTEAFF	TGTGCCAGCAGACCACAGGGGAGCACTGAAGCTTTCTTT
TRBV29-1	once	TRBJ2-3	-	CSVEMANREADTQYF	TGCAGCGTTGAAATGGCGAACCGAGAGGCAGATACGCAGTATTTT
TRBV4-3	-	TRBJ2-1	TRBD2	CASSHLIAGDGDEQFF	TGCGCCAGCAGCCACTTAATAGCGGGAGATGGGGATGAGCAGTTCTTC
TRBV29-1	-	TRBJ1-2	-	CSAARRDGSNYGYTF	TGCAGCGCCGCCAGGAGGGACGGATCTAACTATGGCTACACCTTC
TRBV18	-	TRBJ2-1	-	CASSPTGFSSYNEQFF	TGTGCCAGCTCACCAACAGGGTTTAGCTCCTACAATGAGCAGTTCTTC
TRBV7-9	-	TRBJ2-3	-	CASSPDATDTQYF	TGTGCCAGCAGCCCCGATGCGACAGATACGCAGTATTTT
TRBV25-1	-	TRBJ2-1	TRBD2	CAASGLSYNEQFF	TGTGCCGCTAGCGGGCTCTCCTACAATGAGCAGTTCTTC
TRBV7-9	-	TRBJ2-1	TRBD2	CASSKLAGGSLFNEQFF	TGTGCCAGCAGCAAACTAGCGGGAGGTTCTTTATTCAATGAGCAGTTCTTC
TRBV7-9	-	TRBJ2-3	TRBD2	CASSWTSGRETDTQYF	TGTGCCAGCAGTTGGACTAGCGGGAGAGAAACAGATACGCAGTATTTT
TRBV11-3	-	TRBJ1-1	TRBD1	CASSSGGQGSTEAFF	TGTGCCAGCAGCTCGGGGGGACAGGGGAGCACTGAAGCTTTCTTT
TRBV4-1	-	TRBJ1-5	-	CASSTQAYQPQHF	TGCGCCAGCAGCACCCAGGCATATCAGCCCCAGCATTTT
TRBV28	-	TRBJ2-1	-	CASSLSVGEYIDEQFF	TGTGCCAGCAGTTTATCTGTAGGGGAGTACATCGATGAGCAGTTCTTC
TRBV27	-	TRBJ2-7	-	CASRLSSGSSYEQYF	TGTGCCAGCAGACTGAGTAGCGGTAGCTCCTACGAGCAGTACTTC
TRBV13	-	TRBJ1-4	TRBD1	CASSTRGQGENEKLFF	TGTGCCAGCAGCACGCGCGGACAGGGGGAGAATGAAAAACTGTTTTTT
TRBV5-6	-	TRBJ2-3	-	CASSLVSGPDTQYF	TGTGCCAGCAGCTTGGTTTCAGGGCCGGATACGCAGTATTTT
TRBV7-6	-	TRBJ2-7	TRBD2	CASSLAQNAGVLYEQYF	TGTGCCAGCAGCTTAGCTCAGAACGCGGGAGTTCTCTACGAGCAGTACTTC
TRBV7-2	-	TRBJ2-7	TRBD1	CASSAGQGRAYEQYF	TGTGCCAGCAGCGCCGGACAGGGCCGCGCCTACGAGCAGTACTTC
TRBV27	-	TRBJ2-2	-	CASSLASGTAPGELFF	TGTGCCAGCAGTTTAGCTTCCGGGACCGCTCCCGGGGAGCTGTTTTTT
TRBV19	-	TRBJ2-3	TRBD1	CASSIRDSGTDTQYF	TGTGCCAGTAGTATTCGGGACAGCGGCACAGATACGCAGTATTTT
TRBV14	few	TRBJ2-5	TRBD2	CASSQEAPGLAGETQYF	TGTGCCAGCAGCCAAGAAGCCCCGGGACTAGCGGGAGAGACCCAGTACTTC